Listed here is a single T cell receptor beta chain. Its antigen has not been determined. Base qualities are not recorded, but no much larger clone differs from it by a single base. The data originate from a study of T cell responses to AZD1222 COVID-19 vaccine (dated by TCRdb to the early 2020s). In terms of the full investigation: Because spike-specific TCR depth and breadth did not differ between the two schedules, AZD1222 recipients who got a second dose at roughly 4 weeks were pooled with those who got a second dose at roughly 12 weeks. A total of around 240 trial participants underwent TCR sequencing, of whom approximately 210 received two doses of AZD1222 and about 25 received two doses of the MenACWY control vaccine. Trial participants were enrolled by age into 18-55, 56-69 and 70-plus year subgroups, with 148, 28 and 57 TCR-sequenced participants respectively. What the research found in general, with its limitations: Vaccine-associated CD4 TCRs spanned the whole spike protein, with dominant responses in regions 160-218 and 743-854. Conclusions about previously exposed vaccinees were limited because only a handful of AZD1222 recipients were SARS-CoV-2 seropositive at baseline. After two AZD1222 doses, spike-specific TCR breadth and depth were significantly higher than at day 0 and than in MenACWY recipients. In the small 56-69-year group, the increase in depth fell short of significance, most likely because of low power. Reportedly, almost half of the unique spike-specific TCRs recognized epitopes lying outside the regions that are mutated in the B.1.351 and B.1.1.7 variants. Because no day 14 peak-response samples were available, repertoires were characterized only after the peak T cell response. Most participants were white British and females outnumbered males, and the authors suggested that clonal diversity may have been underestimated.

CDR1 and CDR2 (LGHDT, YNNKEL) derive from the germline V gene (reference sequence). V trim: 1 base; J trim: 5 bases; unmatched bases: 3. Taken from cysteine to phenylalanine, the CDR3 has 14 residues. Solely the CDR3 DNA is kept, with 42 bases framed from the first base. What the time point label conveys for this sample: baseline before first vaccination. Vaccinee samples came from UK trials COV001 and COV002, including a single-blind randomized controlled phase 2/3 trial of AZD1222 (ChAdOx1 nCoV-19) in healthy adults. For TCRbeta chain sequencing, PBMC samples from trial participants were taken at day 0 and at day 28 after the second dose. The CDR3 regions of human TCRbeta chains were analyzed by immunosequencing. Under the source paper's analysis protocol: Repertoire TCRs were checked for matches against a reference library of SARS-CoV-2-specific TCRs that had been generated using the MIRA antigen-specificity platform. Breadth was defined as the fraction of unique TCRs that were SARS-CoV-2-associated, and depth was defined as the fraction of total T cells that were SARS-CoV-2-associated. Each spike-specific TCR was assigned to its reactive spike region and to a CD4 or CD8 class using the MIRA data. Log10-transformed breadth and depth values were compared by one-way ANOVA with Sidak's multiple comparisons tests. Entries here come from immuneACCESS through TCRdb and include only in-frame sequences with V and J called. Some clones fail to appear in such tables; in the studies checked, an unresolved V gene covers under half of the shortfall, and the cause of the remainder is unknown. V, J and clone size derive from that table, while D and trimming were established from the DNA sequence. A total of 50,000 to 75,000 clones appear in this sample, over 70% of them only once. The ten most abundant clones make up over 12% of the sample.

The V gene is TRBV3-1 (or the pseudogene TRBV3-2) and the J gene is TRBJ2-5; the junction holds 8 bases that match TRBD2. The sample in question was peripheral blood, obtained on day 0 of AZD1222 vaccination. The sequence was obtained from an adult in good health. The nucleotide sequence is TGTGCCAGCAGCCAAGCACTAGCGGAGGAGACCCAGTACTTC. This encodes CASSQALAEETQYF.